Detailed here is one TCR beta chain. Amplification of TCR beta CDR3 regions used RNA as the template. With the HTBI primer set, the TCR CDR3 went through a first round of RT-PCR. TCRdb re-derived calls from the multiplex PCR reads in MiXCR, one entry per CDR3 protein. In the table there are hundreds of thousands of distinct CDR3 sequences, about 15% of which are singletons. CDR1 and CDR2 (germline): SGHAT, FQNNGV. V lost 5 bases, J lost 7 bases, and 6 bases stayed unmatched. The CDR3 loop spans 13 amino acids. This sample is drawn from a study of T cells in Graves' hyperthyroidism and ophthalmopathy. Sequencing was carried out using blood. The sequence was obtained from a woman aged 40 to 50 with Graves' ophthalmopathy. This rearrangement joins TRBV11-2 to TRBJ1-1; the match to TRBD1 covers 8 bases. CDR3 sequence: CASSPWTGSEAFF. Written as DNA, the CDR3 is TGTGCCAGCAGCCCTTGGACAGGGAGTGAAGCTTTCTTT.